The 25 T cell receptor beta chains below all came from one sample that was sequenced in a study of cytomegalovirus exposure and HLA in healthy donors. Primers: 60 Vbeta forward and 13 Jbeta reverse. Produced via immunoSEQ multiplex PCR; TCRdb's table is partial and in-frame only. The repertoire holds roughly 180,000 clones, with nearly 80% as singletons. Sample: PBMCs. These TCRs come from a woman in her twenties or thirties in good health and CMV-seropositive.

The V and J genes are TRBV5-4 and TRBJ1-1; D remains unclear. V lost 0 bases and J 0 bases, leaving 12 bases between the germline ends. The CDR3 spans 16 residues. Per germline, CDR1 SGHNT and CDR2 YYREEE (reference sequence). This chain's CDR3 is CASSLGAAGLNTEAFF. CDR3 bases: TGTGCCAGCAGCTTGGGGGCGGCGGGGTTGAACACTGAAGCTTTCTTT.

The chain combines TRBV5-8 with TRBJ1-6, with a possible D match to TRBD1 (5 bases). This CDR3 is 17 amino acids long. Germline-derived CDR1 and CDR2 are SGHTS and YDEGEE. Trimming removed 1 base at V and 6 bases at J, with 17 bases between. The CDR3 reads CASSLSVSSTANSPLHF. The CDR3 region has the DNA TGTGCCAGCAGCTTGTCCGTTTCATCGACAGCTAATTCACCCCTCCACTTT.

The chain recombines TRBV7-6 with TRBJ1-3; D is uncertain. Germline V gene data show CDR1 as SGHVS and CDR2 as FNYEAQ. The CDR3 has 16 amino acids. V lost 1 base and J lost 0, with 10 bases in between. The CDR3 spells CASSLDPYSSGNTIYF. For the CDR3, the DNA is TGTGCCAGCAGCTTAGATCCGTACAGCTCTGGAAACACCATATATTTT.

The chain is built from TRBV21-1 and TRBJ2-7; the table calls TRBD2, which could not be checked here. TRBV21-1 is recorded as a pseudogene. CDR3 length equals 18 residues. The CDR3 sequence is CASSKAVAGAPKSYEQYF. For the CDR3, the DNA is TGTGCCAGCAGCAAAGCTGTAGCGGGAGCCCCAAAATCCTACGAGCAGTACTTC.

V usage is TRBV6-1 and J usage is TRBJ2-7, with D possibly being TRBD2 (6 bases). V dropped 1 base and J dropped 7 bases, with 11 bases sitting between them. Looked up from germline, CDR1 is MNHNS and CDR2 is SASEGT. This CDR3 is built from 13 residues. CDR3 sequence: CASSEVGDWEQYF. CDR3 sequence (DNA): TGTGCCAGCAGTGAAGTGGGGGACTGGGAGCAGTACTTC.

In its sample, this clone was seen once. This chain uses TRBV7-2 with TRBJ1-6; the match to TRBD1 covers 7 bases. CDR1 and CDR2 (germline): SGHTA, FQGNSA. The CDR3 is 15 residues long. V was pared by 5 bases and J by 8 bases, with 9 bases of the junction left unmatched. CDR3 sequence reads: CASSPHRGVHSPLHF. The CDR3 bases are TGTGCCAGCAGCCCGCACAGGGGTGTACATTCACCCCTCCACTTT.

V and J are TRBV5-1 and TRBJ2-1; D perhaps matches TRBD2 (7 bases). Germline V lookup: CDR1 SGHRS, CDR2 YFSETQ. Trimming took 4 bases from V and 10 from J, leaving 15 bases between them. The CDR3 totals 13 residues. The CDR3: CASSGGARGEQFF. The CDR3 DNA follows: TGCGCCAGCAGCGGGGGGGCGCGCGGGGAGCAGTTCTTC.

The chain uses TRBV18 and TRBJ1-3, with D tentatively TRBD1 (5 bases). V was trimmed by 4 bases and J by 1 base, leaving 14 bases between them. CDR1 is KGHSH and CDR2 is LQKENI in the germline V gene. This CDR3 comprises 16 residues. The CDR3 nucleotides read TGTGCCAGCTCACACGGGACTGCCTTTTCTGGAAACACCATATATTTT. It yields the protein CASSHGTAFSGNTIYF.

Concerning this clone: Other nucleotide sequences in the sample specify the same CDR3. The chain recombines TRBV9 with TRBJ1-5; 10 bases align to TRBD1. V lost 0 bases, J lost 4 bases, and 1 base stayed unmatched. The CDR3 spans 15 residues. The V gene's germline CDR1 is SGDLS and CDR2 YYNGEE. The CDR3 sequence: CASSVGGQGNQPQHF. The CDR3, as DNA: TGTGCCAGCAGCGTAGGGGGACAGGGGAATCAGCCCCAGCATTTT.

This clone came up once. The rearrangement joins TRBV2 to TRBJ2-1; TRBD2 agrees at 9 bases. Germline CDR1 and CDR2: SNHLY and FYNNEI. The V segment lost 10 bases and the J segment 10 bases; nucleotides outside the gene matches: 11. CDR3 size: 13 residues. Here the CDR3 DNA reads TGTGCCACCCGAGGACTAGCGTCTTGGGAGCAGTTCTTC. Protein: CATRGLASWEQFF.

The chain is built from TRBV7-8 and TRBJ2-1, with D possibly being TRBD1 (5 bases). Germline CDR1 and CDR2: SGHVS and FQNEAQ. V lost 5 bases, J lost 2 bases, and 16 bases lay in between. The CDR3 sequence is 16 residues long. The CDR3 coding sequence is TGTGCCAGCAGCCCTTATACAGGTTTCGCCTACAATGAGCAGTTCTTC. Amino acids: CASSPYTGFAYNEQFF.

V usage is TRBV7-9 and J usage is TRBJ1-1, with D perhaps matching TRBD1 (6 bases). V gave up 5 bases and J gave up 6 bases, with 16 bases separating them. Germline CDR1 is SEHNR and CDR2 is FQNEAQ (reference sequence). The CDR3 loop spans 14 amino acids. CDR3: CASSRLQGRAEAFF. CDR3 DNA: TGTGCCAGCAGCCGATTACAGGGACGGGCTGAAGCTTTCTTT.

V gene TRBV19 combines with J gene TRBJ2-3; 8 bases align to TRBD2. CDR3 length equals 15 residues. V was clipped by 6 bases and J by 5 bases; unmatched bases: 10. The germline V gene has CDR1 LNHDA and CDR2 SQIVND (reference sequence). The CDR3 loop is CASSDSGTTRDTQYF. CDR3 sequence (DNA): TGTGCCAGTAGCGATAGCGGGACGACGAGAGATACGCAGTATTTT.

The chain employs TRBV11-2 and TRBJ2-7, with 7 bases aligning to TRBD1. The V gene's germline CDR1 is SGHAT and CDR2 FQNNGV. CDR3 length equals 15 residues. Trimming at V came to 3 bases and at J to 2 bases, leaving 7 bases not matched to a gene. The CDR3 DNA follows: TGTGCCAGCAGCTTTTCAGGGGGTTCTACCTACGAGCAGTACTTC. Translating gives CASSFSGGSTYEQYF. Based on the CDR3 plus reference TRBV11-2 and TRBJ2-7, the full variable domain is EAGVAQSPRYKIIEKRQSVAFWCNPISGHATLYWYQQILGQGPKLLIQFQNNGVVDDSQLPKDRFSAERLKGVDSTLKIQPAKLEDSAVYLCASSFSGGSTYEQYFGPGTRLTVT.

This rearrangement joins TRBV6-5 to TRBJ1-6, with D unresolved. Germline V gene lookup returns CDR1 MNHEY and CDR2 SVGAGI. CDR3 length: 15 amino acids. The V end was cut by 7 bases, the J end by 7 bases, with 17 bases between. In DNA, the CDR3 is TGTGCCAGCAATATACTTAATGAGCGGAATTCACCCCTCCACTTT. Translated: CASNILNERNSPLHF.

This clone was picked up a small number of times. This rearrangement joins TRBV28 to TRBJ1-1, with D hard to call. The CDR3 is 13 residues long. Trimming stripped 6 bases from V and 1 base from J, with 9 bases between. The germline V gene has CDR1 MDHEN and CDR2 SYDVKM. The chain's CDR3 is CASRREGNTEAFF. CDR3 DNA sequence: TGTGCCAGCAGACGTGAGGGGAACACTGAAGCTTTCTTT. The variable domain in full, completed from reference TRBV28 and TRBJ1-1, reads DVKVTQSSRYLVKRTGEKVFLECVQDMDHENMFWYRQDPGLGLRLIYFSYDVKMKEKGDIPEGYSVSREKKERFSLILESASTNQTSMYLCASRREGNTEAFFGQGTRLTVV.

This clone was detected only a few times. The genes are TRBV9 and TRBJ2-7; weak D call: TRBD2 (6 bases). This CDR3 contains 14 residues. Per the germline V gene, CDR1 is SGDLS and CDR2 is YYNGEE. V gave up 2 bases and J gave up 0 bases, with 9 bases separating them. CDR3 region: CASSVYSGSYEQYF. CDR3 nucleotide sequence: TGTGCCAGCAGCGTTTATAGCGGCTCCTACGAGCAGTACTTC.

This clone was observed a few times. The J gene is TRBJ2-3, the V gene TRBV5-1, with 9 bases fitting TRBD1. This CDR3 has 21 amino acids. Germline CDR1 SGHRS, CDR2 YFSETQ. With 4 bases clipped from V and 2 bases from J, the junction kept 23 bases outside the gene matches. The CDR3 DNA follows: TGCGCCAGCAGCCCTCTAGAAGGGACAGGGAGGCTAGCAGCTCTCACAGATACGCAGTATTTT. Its translation is CASSPLEGTGRLAALTDTQYF.

The chain has TRBV6-7 and TRBJ2-7; 9 bases line up with TRBD2. TRBV6-7 is an open reading frame whose function is uncertain. CDR3 size: 14 residues. Losses at the gene ends were 6 bases for V and 0 bases for J; bases not matched to a gene: 3. The CDR3 reads CASRAGGLSYEQYF. The CDR3 DNA reads TGTGCCAGCAGAGCGGGGGGCCTCTCCTACGAGCAGTACTTC.

J is TRBJ2-2 and V is TRBV6-5; TRBD1 matches 7 bases. CDR3 length: 15 amino acids. Germline CDR1 reads MNHEY; CDR2 reads SVGAGI. The ends lost 7 bases at V and 7 bases at J; junction bases unmatched: 12. The CDR3 sequence: CASKVDRERGGELFF. CDR3 bases: TGTGCCAGCAAAGTTGACAGGGAAAGGGGCGGGGAGCTGTTTTTT.

The gene calls are TRBV7-9 and TRBJ2-1, with TRBD2 as a possible D gene (5 bases). The V and J ends lost 4 bases and 5 bases respectively, with 18 bases between them. The CDR3 sequence is 16 residues long. Germline CDR1 SEHNR, CDR2 FQNEAQ (reference sequence). The CDR3, as DNA: TGTGCCAGCAGCTCGCCAGTGGGAGCGGCTGACAATGAGCAGTTCTTC. This translates into CASSSPVGAADNEQFF.

This chain joins TRBV27 and TRBJ2-3; a weak D match, TRBD1 (6 bases). CDR1 is MNHEY and CDR2 is SMNVEV in the germline V gene (reference sequence). CDR3 length: 14 amino acids. V shed 6 bases and J shed 2 bases, with 12 bases lying between them. The DNA of the CDR3 is TGTGCCAGCAGAGCTGGACAGTTCACAGATACGCAGTATTTT. Translation: CASRAGQFTDTQYF.

This rearrangement joins TRBV15 to TRBJ2-2, with D hard to call. Germline V CDR1 and CDR2: LNHNV, YYDKDF (reference sequence). V lost 1 base and J lost 4, with 4 bases in between. This CDR3 has 13 residues. The CDR3, as DNA: TGTGCCACCAGCAGAGTCGGCACCGGGGAGCTGTTTTTT. It specifies CATSRVGTGELFF.

This chain links TRBV5-7 with TRBJ2-5, with TRBD1 as a possible D gene (5 bases). TRBV5-7 is annotated as an ORF whose role is uncertain. Trimming removed 4 bases from V and 1 base from J, with 17 bases in between. The CDR3 consists of 16 residues. In DNA form, the CDR3 reads TGTGCCAGCAGCCCTGGACAAGACTTCTTCCAAGAGACCCAGTACTTC. Amino acid sequence: CASSPGQDFFQETQYF.

CDR3 in DNA: TGTGCCAGCAGTCAGGGATCAGATACGCAGTATTTT. Translated: CASSQGSDTQYF. The rearrangement uses TRBV6-6 and TRBJ2-3; perhaps TRBD1 as D (5 bases). Trimming pared 5 bases from V and 4 bases from J, leaving 7 bases between. Germline assignment: CDR1 MNHNY and CDR2 SVGAGI (reference sequence). The CDR3 runs to 12 residues.